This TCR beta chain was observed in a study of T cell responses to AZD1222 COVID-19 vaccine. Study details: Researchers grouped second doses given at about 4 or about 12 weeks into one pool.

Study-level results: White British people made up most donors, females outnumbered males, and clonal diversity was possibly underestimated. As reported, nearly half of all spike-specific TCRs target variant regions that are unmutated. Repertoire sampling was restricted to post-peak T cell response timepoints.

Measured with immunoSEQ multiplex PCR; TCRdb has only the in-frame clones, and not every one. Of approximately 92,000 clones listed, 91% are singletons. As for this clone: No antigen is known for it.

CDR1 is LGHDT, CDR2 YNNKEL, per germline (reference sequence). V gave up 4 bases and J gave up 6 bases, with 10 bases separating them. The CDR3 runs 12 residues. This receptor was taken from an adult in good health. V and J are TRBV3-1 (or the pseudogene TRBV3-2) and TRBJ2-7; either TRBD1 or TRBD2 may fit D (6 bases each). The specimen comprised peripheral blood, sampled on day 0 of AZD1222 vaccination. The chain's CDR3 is CASSRGALEQYF. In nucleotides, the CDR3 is TGTGCCAGCAGCCGGGGGGCCCTCGAGCAGTACTTC.